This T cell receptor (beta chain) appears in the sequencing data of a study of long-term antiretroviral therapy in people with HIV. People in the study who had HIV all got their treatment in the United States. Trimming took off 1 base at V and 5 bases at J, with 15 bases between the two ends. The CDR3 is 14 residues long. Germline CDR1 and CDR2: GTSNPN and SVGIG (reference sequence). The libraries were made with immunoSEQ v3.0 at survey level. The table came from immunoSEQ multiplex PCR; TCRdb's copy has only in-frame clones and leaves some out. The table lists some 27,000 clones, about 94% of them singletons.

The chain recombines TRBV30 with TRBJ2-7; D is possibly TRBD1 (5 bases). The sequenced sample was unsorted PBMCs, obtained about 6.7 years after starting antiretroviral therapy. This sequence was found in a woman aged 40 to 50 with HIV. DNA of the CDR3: TGTGCCTGGAGTGCCCTTAGCAGGGCGGACGAGCAGTACTTC. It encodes CAWSALSRADEQYF.